What follows describes a single T cell receptor beta chain. Preparation of the TCRbeta library used unique molecular identifiers. In TCRdb, the PCR reads were re-called with MiXCR into one record per CDR3 protein. The repertoire has about a million distinct CDR3 sequences, roughly 29% of them found once; the top ten carry roughly 28%. This entry is derived from a study of T-cell reconstitution after alpha-beta-depleted transplantation in children. The CDR3 is made up of 16 amino acids. The V end was cut by 4 bases, the J end by 7 bases, with 20 bases between. Germline CDR1 SGHTA, CDR2 FQGTGA. Sequences were derived from PBMCs, mostly from graft donor cells, sampled 360 days after TCRalphabeta/CD19-depleted stem cell transplant. The gene calls are TRBV7-3 and TRBJ2-1, with D unresolved. The origin of this receptor is a boy under two years old who had a stem cell transplant for SCID, so the T cells may come from the graft donor. DNA for the CDR3: TGTGCCAGCAGCTCTACCGGTCCCGGCGGTGGGAATGAGCAGTTCTTC. It encodes CASSSTGPGGGNEQFF.